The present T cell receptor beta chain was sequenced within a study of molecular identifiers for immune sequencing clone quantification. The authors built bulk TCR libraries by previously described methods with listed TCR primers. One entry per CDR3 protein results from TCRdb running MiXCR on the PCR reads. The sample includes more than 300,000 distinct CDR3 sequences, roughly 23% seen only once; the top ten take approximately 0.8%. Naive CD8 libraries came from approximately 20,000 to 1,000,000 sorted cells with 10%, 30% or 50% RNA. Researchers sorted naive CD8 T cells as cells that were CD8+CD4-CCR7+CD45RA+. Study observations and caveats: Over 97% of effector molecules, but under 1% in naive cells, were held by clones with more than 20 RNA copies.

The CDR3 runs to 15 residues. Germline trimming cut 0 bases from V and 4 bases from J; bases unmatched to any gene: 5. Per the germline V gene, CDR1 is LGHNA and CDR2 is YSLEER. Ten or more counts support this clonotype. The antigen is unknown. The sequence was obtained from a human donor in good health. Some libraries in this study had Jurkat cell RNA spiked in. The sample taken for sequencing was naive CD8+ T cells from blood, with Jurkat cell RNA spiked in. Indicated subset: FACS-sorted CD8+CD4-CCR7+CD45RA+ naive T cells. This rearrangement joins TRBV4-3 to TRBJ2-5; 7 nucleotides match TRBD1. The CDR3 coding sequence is TGCGCCAGCAGCCAAGAAACAGGGGCAGGAGAGACCCAGTACTTC. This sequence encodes CASSQETGAGETQYF.